What follows are 13 T cell receptor beta chains derived from one specimen sequenced in a study of T cells in Graves' hyperthyroidism and ophthalmopathy. Regions amplified from RNA transcripts were the TCR beta CDR3 regions. The primer set for the first-round RT-PCR of the TCR CDR3 was HTBI. Each CDR3 protein is one row after TCRdb ran MiXCR on the multiplex PCR reads. The table records hundreds of thousands of distinct CDR3 sequences, approximately 15% of them present only once. Sequences were obtained from blood. These receptors originate from a woman under 40 with Graves' hyperthyroidism that later progressed to Graves' ophthalmopathy.

The chain has TRBV6-1 and TRBJ1-2, with 8 bases identical to TRBD1. The CDR3 sequence is 12 residues long. From germline, CDR1 is MNHNS and CDR2 SASEGT. Unmatched junction bases numbered 6, after V lost 8 bases and J lost 7 bases. The DNA for the CDR3 is TGTGCCAGCGGGTCAGGGGGCTCTGGCTACACCTTC. Amino acids: CASGSGGSGYTF.

This clonotype was observed a few times. CDR3 in amino acids: CASSLGNNNEQFF. In nucleotides, the CDR3 is TGTGCCAGTAGTTTGGGGAATAACAATGAGCAGTTCTTC. This chain joins TRBV19 and TRBJ2-1; D unresolved. V was cut by 5 bases and J by 5 bases, with 10 bases left in between. The CDR3 is made up of 13 amino acids. Germline CDR1 LNHDA, CDR2 SQIVND (reference sequence).

This clonotype was counted between two and nine times. This sequence joins TRBV19 and TRBJ1-1; maybe TRBD1 (6 bases). Per germline, CDR1 LNHDA and CDR2 SQIVND (reference sequence). V lost 2 bases and J lost 5, with 15 bases in between. This CDR3 region has 15 residues. In DNA, the CDR3 is TGTGCCAGTAGTATATCGGGGGGGCTCTGGACTGAAGCTTTCTTT. Its protein is CASSISGGLWTEAFF.

This clonotype was seen a handful of times. The chain recombines TRBV7-9 with TRBJ2-7; D call uncertain. Germline CDR1 SEHNR, CDR2 FQNEAQ (reference sequence). With 3 bases removed from V and 6 bases from J, the gap between germline ends came to 12 bases. The CDR3 spans 13 residues. The CDR3, as DNA: TGTGCCAGCAGCTTGGGCGGCGAGGTCGAGCAGTACTTC. Residues: CASSLGGEVEQYF.

This clonotype has a count of ten or more. V usage is TRBV9 and J usage is TRBJ2-1; D may be TRBD2 (5 bases). V lost 0 bases to trimming and J lost 3 bases, with 13 bases between them. Germline CDR1 and CDR2: SGDLS and YYNGEE. The CDR3 spans 16 residues. The CDR3 is CASSVVEAAFYNEQFF. CDR3 sequence (DNA): TGTGCCAGCAGCGTAGTGGAAGCGGCCTTCTACAATGAGCAGTTCTTC. Variable domain in full (rest from reference TRBV9 and TRBJ2-1): DSGVTQTPKHLITATGQRVTLRCSPRSGDLSVYWYQQSLDQGLQFLIQYYNGEERAKGNILERFSAQQFPDLHSELNLSSLELGDSALYFCASSVVEAAFYNEQFFGPGTRLTVL.

The table lists this clonotype with many counts. The rearrangement joins TRBV14 to TRBJ2-6; unclear D gene. Germline lookup yields CDR1 SGHDN and CDR2 FVKESK. CDR3 length: 15 amino acids. The V and J ends lost 3 bases and 4 bases respectively, with 10 bases between them. The CDR3 DNA follows: TGTGCCAGCAGCCAGGGCAGGCTCGGGGCCAACGTCCTGACTTTC. The encoded protein is CASSQGRLGANVLTF.

This clonotype came up many times. The chain couples TRBV2 to TRBJ2-7; perhaps TRBD2 as D (6 bases). Trimming left V 10 bases short and J 3 bases short, with 22 bases between. This CDR3 is built from 15 residues. Germline V lookup: CDR1 SNHLY, CDR2 FYNNEI. Here the CDR3 reads CATTPSAGLHYEQYF. The CDR3 DNA follows: TGTGCCACGACGCCTTCTGCCGGACTACACTACGAGCAGTACTTC. The full variable domain, with the rest looked up from reference TRBV2 and TRBJ2-7, is EPEVTQTPSHQVTQMGQEVILRCVPISNHLYFYWYRQILGQKVEFLVSFYNNEISEKSEIFDDQFSVERPDGSNFTLKIRSTKLEDSAMYFCATTPSAGLHYEQYFGPGTRLTVT.

This clonotype was seen repeatedly, ten times or more. The chain's CDR3 is CSARDLGQRNQPQHF. CDR3 coding DNA: TGCAGTGCTAGAGATTTGGGACAGCGAAATCAGCCCCAGCATTTT. The V gene is TRBV20-1, the J gene TRBJ1-5, with 7 bases identical to TRBD1. CDR3 length: 15 residues. Germline loops: CDR1 DFQATT, CDR2 SNEGSKA (reference sequence). The J segment lost 4 bases and the V segment lost 0 bases, leaving 6 bases of the junction unmatched.

V usage is TRBV5-5 and J usage is TRBJ2-5; TRBD1 aligns across 7 bases. Germline assignment: CDR1 SGHKS and CDR2 YYEKEE (reference sequence). The V segment lost 2 bases and the J segment 1 base; nucleotides outside the gene matches: 5. The CDR3 spans 15 residues. The CDR3 reads CASSLPGQPQETQYF. In DNA, the CDR3 is TGTGCCAGCAGCTTACCGGGACAGCCCCAAGAGACCCAGTACTTC. The full variable domain, in which reference TRBV5-5 and TRBJ2-5 provide the parts outside the CDR3, is DAGVTQSPTHLIKTRGQQVTLRCSPISGHKSVSWYQQVLGQGPQFIFQYYEKEERGRGNFPDRFSARQFPNYSSELNVNALLLGDSALYLCASSLPGQPQETQYFGPGTRLLVL.

This chain joins TRBV10-3 and TRBJ1-1; TRBD1 might be the D (5 bases). CDR3 size: 16 residues. The germline V gene encodes CDR1 ENHRY and CDR2 SYGVKD. Trimming cost V 5 bases and J 1 base, with 17 bases left between them. CDR3 loop: CAISWQGLGRNTEAFF. The CDR3 DNA follows: TGTGCCATCAGTTGGCAGGGCCTCGGAAGGAACACTGAAGCTTTCTTT.

This clonotype came up many times. The chain uses TRBV7-9 and TRBJ2-1; either TRBD1 or TRBD2 may supply D (5 bases each). V dropped 5 bases and J dropped 6 bases, with 17 bases sitting between them. CDR3 length: 15 amino acids. The germline CDR1 and CDR2 sequences are SEHNR and FQNEAQ (reference sequence). CDR3 in DNA: TGTGCCAGCAGCAACCAGCAGGGAGCCGGCAATGAGCAGTTCTTC. Translated: CASSNQQGAGNEQFF. The variable domain in full, with the rest retrieved from reference TRBV7-9 and TRBJ2-1, is DTGVSQNPRHKITKRGQNVTFRCDPISEHNRLYWYRQTLGQGPEFLTYFQNEAQLEKSRLLSDRFSAERPKGSFSTLEIQRTEQGDSAMYLCASSNQQGAGNEQFFGPGTRLTVL.

This clonotype came up once. The chain uses TRBV19 and TRBJ2-1; either TRBD1 or TRBD2 may supply D (5 bases each). Deletions cut 6 bases from V and 2 bases from J, with 14 bases between. CDR1 is LNHDA, CDR2 SQIVND, per germline (reference sequence). The CDR3 consists of 15 residues. CDR3 in DNA: TGTGCCAGTAGCTGGGACGCCGGTGCCTACAATGAGCAGTTCTTC. This codes for CASSWDAGAYNEQFF.

The table lists this clonotype with many counts. V gene TRBV24-1 combines with J gene TRBJ1-2; tentatively, D is TRBD1 (6 bases). Between the trimmed V and J ends, which lost 3 bases and 6 bases, there was a span of 16 bases. The CDR3 totals 15 residues. Germline values: CDR1 KGHDR, CDR2 SFDVKD. The CDR3 spells CATSDRTVGRDGYTF. CDR3 DNA: TGTGCCACCAGTGATCGGACAGTCGGAAGGGATGGCTACACCTTC.